This note documents a single T cell receptor beta chain sequence. The antigen is undetermined. The data are from a study of siplizumab effects on memory and regulatory T cells. The study, taken as a whole, reports: Siplizumab, the agent tested, significantly reduced alloreactive sequences traceable to unstimulated CD4+ memory cells. No naive or memory phenotype could be assigned to roughly 80-95% of proliferating clones.

V lost 1 base, J lost 4 bases, and 13 bases lay in between. The length of the CDR3 is 15 residues. CDR1 and CDR2 (germline): GTSNPN, SVGIG (reference sequence). The assay was immunoSEQ multiplex PCR, and TCRdb's table has in-frame clones only and misses some. Of about 110,000 clones in the sample, roughly 92% were seen once. The clonotype comes from a human donor in good health. The rearrangement uses TRBV30 and TRBJ1-4; D unresolved. The material sequenced was CD4+ T cells sorted from blood. The CDR3 protein is CAWSEAGSLNEKLFF. The CDR3 DNA reads TGTGCCTGGAGTGAGGCCGGGAGCCTTAATGAAAAACTGTTTTTT.